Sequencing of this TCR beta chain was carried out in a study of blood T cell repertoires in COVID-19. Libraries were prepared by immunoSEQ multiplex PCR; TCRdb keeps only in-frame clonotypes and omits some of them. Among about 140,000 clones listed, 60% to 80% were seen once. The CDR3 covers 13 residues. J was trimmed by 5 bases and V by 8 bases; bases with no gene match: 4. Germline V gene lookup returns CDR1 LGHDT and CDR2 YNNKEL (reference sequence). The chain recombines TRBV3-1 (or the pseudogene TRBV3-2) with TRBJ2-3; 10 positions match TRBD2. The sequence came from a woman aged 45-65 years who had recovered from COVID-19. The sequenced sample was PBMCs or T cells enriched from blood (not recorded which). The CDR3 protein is CASAIAGGDTQYF. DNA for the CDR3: TGTGCCAGCGCGATAGCGGGAGGAGATACGCAGTATTTT.